The 9 T cell receptor beta chains below were found in one sample sequenced in a study of T cells expressing NK-cell markers. TCRdb reprocessed the 5' RACE reads and stores each CDR3 protein as one record, lacking DNA. The sample is made up of around 550,000 distinct CDR3 sequences, and the top ten hold approximately 4% of it. Sequencing input: blood T cells: a sorted CD56 or NKG2C T cell subset, CD4+ or CD8+ T cells, or bulk PBMC T cells (not recorded which). The source is a man aged 18 to 35 in good health.

The CDR3 sequence: CASSHLSGRIETQYF. The chain joins TRBV14 to TRBJ2-5; the TCRdb D gene call, TRBD1, has no DNA to confirm it. This CDR3 comprises 15 residues. CDR1 is SGHDN, CDR2 FVKESK, per germline. Together with reference TRBV14 and TRBJ2-5, the CDR3 gives the full variable domain: EAGVTQFPSHSVIEKGQTVTLRCDPISGHDNLYWYRRVMGKEIKFLLHFVKESKQDESGMPNNRFLAERTGGTYSTLKVQPAELEDSGVYFCASSHLSGRIETQYFGPGTRLLVL.

The chain recombines TRBV27 with TRBJ1-1. This CDR3 has 15 residues. Germline loops: CDR1 MNHEY, CDR2 SMNVEV (reference sequence). CDR3 loop: CASSFYGERSTEAFF.

The V and J genes are TRBV5-1 and TRBJ2-5; TCRdb's D call of TRBD2 is untestable without DNA. This CDR3 region has 15 residues. The germline CDR1 and CDR2 sequences are SGHRS and YFSETQ. CDR3 in amino acids: CASSVTGRAQETQYF.

The chain uses TRBV6-5 and TRBJ2-1. Per germline, CDR1 MNHEY and CDR2 SVGAGI. The CDR3 runs 13 residues. CDR3 protein: CASSYSRGNEQFF.

The chain has TRBV5-1 and TRBJ2-1; no DNA is available, so the TRBD2 call from TCRdb remains unchecked. CDR3 length equals 19 residues. CDR1 and CDR2 from the germline V gene are SGHRS and YFSETQ. The CDR3 spells CASSLLGTSVLSSYNEQFF.

The chain uses TRBV9 and TRBJ2-5; TCRdb outputs TRBD2, but without DNA this stays unchecked. Per the germline V gene, CDR1 is SGDLS and CDR2 is YYNGEE. CDR3 length equals 16 residues. The CDR3 loop is CASSENAGTSEETQYF. Based on the CDR3 plus reference TRBV9 and TRBJ2-5, the full variable domain is DSGVTQTPKHLITATGQRVTLRCSPRSGDLSVYWYQQSLDQGLQFLIQYYNGEERAKGNILERFSAQQFPDLHSELNLSSLELGDSALYFCASSENAGTSEETQYFGPGTRLLVL.

V usage is TRBV4-3 and J usage is TRBJ2-4; TCRdb picks TRBD1, but there is no DNA to check that call. The CDR3 sequence is 15 residues long. From germline, CDR1 is LGHNA and CDR2 YSLEER. The CDR3 reads CASSQDGGTGNIQYF.

The chain is built from TRBV15 and TRBJ2-4; the TCRdb call, TRBD2, lacks DNA for checking. Germline V lookup: CDR1 LNHNV, CDR2 YYDKDF (reference sequence). The CDR3 loop spans 17 amino acids. This CDR3 reads CATSRVLAAGAKNIQYF.

CDR3 loop: CSARDFRDRAYEQYF. The J gene is TRBJ2-7, the V gene TRBV20-1; the D call from TCRdb, TRBD1, cannot be confirmed without DNA. Germline values: CDR1 DFQATT, CDR2 SNEGSKA (reference sequence). CDR3 length equals 15 residues.